Listed below are T cell receptor beta chains from one sample, sequenced in a study of beta chain features in type 1 diabetes. The method was immunoSEQ multiplex PCR; TCRdb's version includes in-frame clones alone and lacks a portion of them. The sample has 130,000 to 150,000 clones, 40% to 55% seen once; the top ten hold under 0.45%. Sequenced sample: Tregs from blood. The source is a man aged 18 to 29 in good health. The CDR3 runs from the conserved cysteine through the conserved F or W. D genes are given only for firm matches. Clone size appears in some rows only: once, few, many, or a class for an expanded clone.

abundance,j_gene,v_gene,d_gene,CDR3nt,CDR3aa
-,TRBJ1-1,TRBV5-4,TRBD1,TGTGCCAGCAGCAAAGCAGGGGGCGATTATACTGAAGCTTTCTTT,CASSKAGGDYTEAFF
few,TRBJ2-1,TRBV18,TRBD2,TGTGCCAGCTCACCTCAAGCCGCTAGCGGGGGAAACAATGAGCAGTTCTTC,CASSPQAASGGNNEQFF
few,TRBJ1-4,TRBV7-9,TRBD1,TGTGCCAGCAGCATCCAGGGGGTTACTACTAATGAAAAACTGTTTTTT,CASSIQGVTTNEKLFF
-,TRBJ1-2,TRBV28,-,TGTGCCAGCAGTTTGCTTACACATAACGATGGCTACACCTTC,CASSLLTHNDGYTF
-,TRBJ1-1,TRBV6-5,TRBD1,TGTGCCAGCAGTTATTTTCCGGGACAGGGGGCTTTCTTT,CASSYFPGQGAFF
-,TRBJ2-2,TRBV12-5,-,TGTGCTAGTGGTTTCCGGGATAACGGGGCCGGGGAGCTGTTTTTT,CASGFRDNGAGELFF
-,TRBJ1-2,TRBV5-1,-,TGCGCCAGCAGCCAAGAATGGCCCCCATGGGCGGGCTACACCTTC,CASSQEWPPWAGYTF
few,TRBJ1-5,TRBV7-2,-,TGTGCCAGCAGCTTAGATAGCCAGCCCCAGCATTTT,CASSLDSQPQHF
-,TRBJ2-1,TRBV28,TRBD2,TGTGCCAGCAGTTTTTGGACTAGCTCCTTTGAGCAGTTCTTC,CASSFWTSSFEQFF
-,TRBJ2-5,TRBV7-2,TRBD2,TGTGCCAGCAGCTTAGTAGTAGCGGGGGAAGAGACCCAGTACTTC,CASSLVVAGEETQYF
-,TRBJ2-3,TRBV7-9,TRBD1,TGTGCCAGCAGCACCTGGTTGCAGGGGGCAGATACGCAGTATTTT,CASSTWLQGADTQYF
-,TRBJ2-7,TRBV6-5,TRBD2,TGTGCCACCATACGGGGACTAGCGGGAGTCTGGGAGCAGTACTTC,CATIRGLAGVWEQYF
-,TRBJ2-7,TRBV28,TRBD1,TGTGCCAGCAGCCGAGGGGGCCTAACCTACGAGCAGTACTTC,CASSRGGLTYEQYF
-,TRBJ1-2,TRBV11-2,-,TGTGCCAGCACCCCGGCGGGGAGCCCTGGGGATGGCTACACCTTC,CASTPAGSPGDGYTF
-,TRBJ2-7,TRBV5-8,TRBD1,TGTGCCAGCAGCTTGGTAGGGGACAGGGCGACCTACGAGCAGTACTTC,CASSLVGDRATYEQYF